Below, 4 T cell receptor beta chains from the same sample are listed, as sequenced in a study of T cell responses to AZD1222 COVID-19 vaccine. The assay was immunoSEQ multiplex PCR, and TCRdb's table has in-frame clones only and misses some. Here the sample spans 100,000 to 150,000 clones, about nine tenths being singletons. Sequenced here: peripheral blood, sampled on day 0 of AZD1222 vaccination. These receptors were obtained from an adult in good health.

This chain links TRBV18 with TRBJ1-4; no clear D gene. Germline V gene sequence: CDR1 KGHSH, CDR2 LQKENI. V lost 4 bases, J lost 3 bases, and 12 bases lay in between. The length of the CDR3 is 15 residues. CDR3 protein: CASSLPGPPNEKLFF. CDR3 nucleotide sequence: TGTGCCAGCTCACTCCCCGGGCCCCCTAATGAAAAACTGTTTTTT.

The chain has TRBV6-5 and TRBJ2-7; D call uncertain. V lost 0 bases and J lost 2, with 11 bases in between. This CDR3 has 15 residues. Germline lookup yields CDR1 MNHEY and CDR2 SVGAGI. The CDR3 reads CASSYSTGDPYEQYF. The CDR3 region has the DNA TGTGCCAGCAGTTACTCTACGGGTGACCCCTACGAGCAGTACTTC.

This clone was counted only a few times. The chain has TRBV2 and TRBJ1-1, with D uncertain. The CDR3 is 11 amino acids. Germline V gene lookup returns CDR1 SNHLY and CDR2 FYNNEI. V lost 5 bases and J lost 11, with 12 bases in between. This chain's CDR3 is CASSNSKVAFF. CDR3 DNA: TGTGCCAGCAGTAATAGCAAGGTCGCTTTCTTT.

The chain has TRBV27 and TRBJ1-5; D unresolved. V was cut by 1 base and J by 6 bases, with 16 bases left in between. The V gene's germline CDR1 is MNHEY and CDR2 SMNVEV (reference sequence). The CDR3 has 16 residues. The CDR3 loop reads CASSLLSGEYGQPQHF. The DNA for the CDR3 is TGTGCCAGCAGTTTATTGTCCGGTGAATACGGTCAGCCCCAGCATTTT.